The 9 T cell receptor beta chains given below trace back to one sample, sequenced in a study of cytomegalovirus exposure and HLA in healthy donors. PCR was performed using 60 Vbeta and 13 Jbeta primers. TCRdb's copy holds only in-frame clones and misses some; the assay was immunoSEQ multiplex PCR. The profile covers roughly 98,000 clones, with roughly three quarters appearing a single time and less than 10% taken by the ten largest. The sample consisted of PBMCs. The receptors shown here come from a female donor in good health and CMV-seronegative.

The chain links TRBV4-2 to TRBJ2-7, with 10 bases lining up with TRBD2. Germline values: CDR1 LGHNA, CDR2 YNFKEQ. The V gene end was trimmed by 1 base and the J gene end by 3 bases; junction bases not matched to a gene: 6. The CDR3 runs to 16 residues. The CDR3 DNA is TGTGCCAGCAGCCAAGGCTTCGGACTAGCGGTCTACGAGCAGTACTTC. Translating it yields CASSQGFGLAVYEQYF.

The genes are TRBV18 and TRBJ2-2; 7 bases align to TRBD1. With V trimmed by 2 bases and J by 4 bases, 4 bases remained unmatched. The CDR3 runs to 15 residues. Germline CDR1 reads KGHSH; CDR2 reads LQKENI. The CDR3 spells CASSPFGQATGELFF. CDR3 in DNA: TGTGCCAGCTCACCATTCGGACAGGCCACCGGGGAGCTGTTTTTT.

This sequence joins TRBV6-4 and TRBJ1-2; 9 bases agree with TRBD1. CDR1 is MRHNA and CDR2 is SNTAGT in the germline V gene. V gave up 0 bases and J gave up 8 bases; unmatched junction bases: 1. The CDR3 is 13 amino acids. Written as DNA, the CDR3 is TGTGCCAGCAGTGACTCGGACAGGGGAGGCTACACCTTC. This translates into CASSDSDRGGYTF.

This sequence joins TRBV27 and TRBJ1-2; perhaps TRBD1 as D (5 bases). The germline gives CDR1 MNHEY, CDR2 SMNVEV (reference sequence). The CDR3 length is 13 residues. V was pared by 5 bases and J by 2 bases, with 9 bases between. The CDR3 DNA sequence: TGTGCCAGCAGTAGGGAGGGGAACTATGGCTACACCTTC. Protein: CASSREGNYGYTF.

The J gene is TRBJ1-4, the V gene TRBV30, with D maybe TRBD1 (5 bases). V lost 1 base and J 5 bases, leaving 11 bases between the germline ends. Germline assignment: CDR1 GTSNPN and CDR2 SVGIG (reference sequence). The CDR3 runs to 14 residues. For the CDR3, the DNA is TGTGCCTGGAGTGCCGACAGATTAAATGAAAAACTGTTTTTT. Translated, it gives CAWSADRLNEKLFF.

The chain uses TRBV6-5 and TRBJ2-7, with 7 nucleotides matching TRBD1. CDR3 size: 15 residues. Losses at the gene ends were 5 bases for V and 3 bases for J; bases not matched to a gene: 10. The V gene's germline CDR1 is MNHEY and CDR2 SVGAGI. The CDR3 nucleotides are TGTGCCAGCAGTGTGACAGGGTTATTTCACTACGAGCAGTACTTC. It codes for CASSVTGLFHYEQYF.

The chain combines TRBV4-2 with TRBJ2-1; the match to TRBD2 covers 8 bases. Germline CDR1 is LGHNA and CDR2 is YNFKEQ. Losses at the gene ends were 3 bases for V and 0 bases for J; bases not matched to a gene: 1. CDR3 length: 15 residues. The CDR3 coding sequence is TGTGCCAGCAGCCAGCGGGGGGACTCCTACAATGAGCAGTTCTTC. The encoded protein is CASSQRGDSYNEQFF.

This sequence joins TRBV6-5 and TRBJ1-2; a possible D gene is TRBD1 (5 bases). Germline loops: CDR1 MNHEY, CDR2 SVGAGI. Trimming took 2 bases from V and 8 from J, leaving 21 bases between them. This CDR3 is built from 16 residues. The chain's CDR3 is CASSYGAGHQTLGYTF. The CDR3 region has the DNA TGTGCCAGCAGTTACGGGGCAGGGCACCAGACACTCGGCTACACCTTC.

This clone was seen at least ten times. The chain links TRBV6-6 to TRBJ1-3; 9 nucleotides line up with TRBD1. The V and J ends lost 3 bases and 4 bases, in that order; junction bases with no gene match: 4. This CDR3 comprises 15 residues. Germline CDR1 is MNHNY and CDR2 is SVGAGI (reference sequence). Here the CDR3 DNA reads TGTGCCAGCAGTTATTTACAGGGGGCGGGAAACACCATATATTTT. This encodes CASSYLQGAGNTIYF.